One and the same sample provided the 21 T cell receptor beta chains below, sequenced in a study of spatial heterogeneity in lung cancer. The time point: sample taken at primary tumor resection. Sequencing covered unsorted whole RNA taken from tumor, nontumor lung or frozen PBMC. TCRdb reprocessed the 5' RACE reads with MiXCR, giving one entry per CDR3 protein. The sample lists 60,000 to 65,000 distinct CDR3 sequences, around 8.4% occurring once. The specimen comprised PBMCs, sampled at surgery. These receptors all stem from a female donor with early-stage non-small cell lung cancer.

The DNA for the CDR3 is TGTGCTAGCAGCTTAAGACGGTTATACGAGCAGTACGTC. Translation: CASSLRRLYEQYV. The chain couples TRBV7-7 to TRBJ2-7, with D unresolved. The CDR3 is made up of 13 amino acids. Germline V gives CDR1 SSHAT, CDR2 FNYEAQ (reference sequence).

This clonotype was seen repeatedly, ten times or more. DNA of the CDR3: TGTGCCAGCAGCTTTAGTAGCGGGAATGAGCAGTTCTTC. It translates to CASSFSSGNEQFF. The chain uses TRBV9 and TRBJ2-1; 7 positions agree with TRBD2. The germline CDR1 and CDR2 sequences are SGDLS and YYNGEE. This CDR3 contains 13 residues. V was pared by 4 bases and J by 7 bases, with 5 bases of the junction left unmatched.

The chain combines TRBV11-2 with TRBJ1-1; no firm D call. Deletions cut 1 base from V and 4 bases from J, with 13 bases between. The germline V gene has CDR1 SGHAT and CDR2 FQNNGV. The CDR3 contains 15 residues. The CDR3 is CASSLGRIPGTEAFF. The CDR3 nucleotides are TGTGCCAGCAGCTTAGGCCGTATCCCGGGCACTGAAGCTTTCTTT.

The chain combines TRBV20-1 with TRBJ2-7; 10 positions agree with TRBD2. The V gene's germline CDR1 is DFQATT and CDR2 SNEGSKA (reference sequence). The CDR3 runs 17 residues. Trimming removed 3 bases from V and 2 bases from J; junction bases left unmatched: 13. CDR3 in DNA: TGCAGTGCTAGGTCGCTTCTAGCGGGAGTCGAAACCTACGAGCAGTACTTC. This codes for CSARSLLAGVETYEQYF.

This clonotype was counted at least ten times. The genes are TRBV12-3 or TRBV12-4 and TRBJ2-4; 9 nucleotides align to TRBD1. This CDR3 spans 13 amino acids. After removal of 6 bases from V and 9 bases from J, the junction contained 6 bases not matched to a gene. CDR3 DNA: TGTGCCAGCAGCAACAGGGGGCTAGGCATTCAGTACTTC. Amino acid sequence: CASSNRGLGIQYF.

This clonotype was seen repeatedly, ten times or more. The chain is built from TRBV5-6 and TRBJ1-2; 10 nucleotides match TRBD1. The germline CDR1 and CDR2 sequences are SGHDT and YYEEEE. CDR3 length: 14 amino acids. After removal of 1 base from V and 7 bases from J, the junction contained 4 bases not matched to a gene. The CDR3 DNA reads as TGTGCCAGCAGCTTGCTGACAGGGGGCAGTGGCTACACCTTC. Its translation is CASSLLTGGSGYTF.

The CDR3 DNA reads TGCAGCGCCATCGACAGCGAAGCTTTCTTT. Protein product: CSAIDSEAFF. The rearrangement joins TRBV29-1 to TRBJ1-1; possible D gene TRBD1, 5 bases. V was clipped by 7 bases and J by 8 bases, with 11 bases between them. Per germline, CDR1 SQVTM and CDR2 ANQGSEA. The CDR3 spans 10 residues.

The chain couples TRBV7-9 to TRBJ1-2, with D hard to call. The germline V and J ends were trimmed by 3 bases and 0 bases, with 5 bases remaining between them. This CDR3 region has 13 residues. In germline, CDR1 is SEHNR, CDR2 FQNEAQ (reference sequence). The CDR3 region has the DNA TGTGCCAGCAGCTTTGCGGCTAACTATGGCTACACCTTC. It is translated as CASSFAANYGYTF. The full variable domain, in which reference TRBV7-9 and TRBJ1-2 provide the parts outside the CDR3, is DTGVSQNPRHKITKRGQNVTFRCDPISEHNRLYWYRQTLGQGPEFLTYFQNEAQLEKSRLLSDRFSAERPKGSFSTLEIQRTEQGDSAMYLCASSFAANYGYTFGSGTRLTVV.

This clonotype was picked up many times. This chain connects TRBV6-5 to TRBJ1-1; D unresolved. The germline V gene encodes CDR1 MNHEY and CDR2 SVGAGI. Trimming removed 0 bases from V and 3 bases from J, with 5 bases in between. The CDR3 length is 13 residues. For the CDR3, the DNA is TGTGCCAGCAGTTACTCGTCCTACACTGAAGCTTTCTTT. Its protein is CASSYSSYTEAFF.

As to this clonotype: A read error may explain this, as a much larger clone is one base away. The rearrangement joins TRBV15 to TRBJ2-4, with D possibly being TRBD1 (7 bases). CDR1 is LNHNV, CDR2 YYDKDF, per germline (reference sequence). This CDR3 spans 14 amino acids. As DNA, the CDR3 is TGTGCCACCAGCAGAGAGGGACAGTTCCTCGGGGAGGACTTC. The encoded protein is CATSREGQFLGEDF.

This clonotype was seen more than once but under ten times. V gene TRBV6-9 combines with J gene TRBJ2-2; TRBD2 matches 7 bases. CDR1 is MNHGY and CDR2 is SVAAGI in the germline V gene. Trimming removed 6 bases from V and 2 bases from J; junction bases left unmatched: 3. The CDR3 runs 14 residues. CDR3 protein: CASSLAENTGELFF. The CDR3 nucleotides read TGTGCCAGCAGCCTAGCGGAAAACACCGGGGAGCTGTTTTTT.

The sample holds many counts of this clonotype. The chain links TRBV5-1 to TRBJ2-1; 7 positions agree with TRBD2. After removal of 0 bases from V and 13 bases from J, the junction contained 16 bases not matched to a gene. This CDR3 is built from 16 residues. CDR1 SGHRS and CDR2 YFSETQ come from the germline V gene. The CDR3 DNA reads TGCGCCAGCAGCTTGGCACCGATCATTGGCCCTAGCGGACAGTTCTTC. Translating it yields CASSLAPIIGPSGQFF. Supplemented by reference TRBV5-1 and TRBJ2-1, the full variable domain reads KAGVTQTPRYLIKTRGQQVTLSCSPISGHRSVSWYQQTPGQGLQFLFEYFSETQRNKGNFPGRFSGRQFSNSRSEMNVSTLELGDSALYLCASSLAPIIGPSGQFFGPGTRLTVL.

The rearrangement joins TRBV9 to TRBJ2-5; the D is unclear. The CDR3 spans 14 residues. The germline V and J ends were trimmed by 0 bases and 5 bases, with 11 bases remaining between them. The germline gives CDR1 SGDLS, CDR2 YYNGEE. This CDR3 reads CASSVGWEGETQYF. The CDR3 bases are TGTGCCAGCAGCGTAGGCTGGGAAGGGGAGACCCAGTACTTC.

This clonotype has just a few counts. The J gene is TRBJ2-3, the V gene TRBV11-3; the D gene could be TRBD1 or TRBD2 (5 bases each). V was cut by 5 bases and J by 4 bases, with 13 bases left in between. The CDR3 runs 14 residues. Germline CDR1 SGHNT, CDR2 YENEEA. In nucleotides, the CDR3 is TGTGCCAGCAGCCACACACGAGGGGCAGATACGCAGTATTTT. Translating gives CASSHTRGADTQYF.

This clonotype was seen a few times. The chain uses TRBV11-2 and TRBJ2-5, with 11 nucleotides matching TRBD2. CDR1 and CDR2 from the germline V gene are SGHAT and FQNNGV. The V segment lost 3 bases and the J segment 4 bases; nucleotides outside the gene matches: 7. The CDR3 contains 16 residues. The CDR3 DNA follows: TGTGCCAGCAGCTTGTTACTAGCGGGAGCGTCAGAGACCCAGTACTTC. Encoded protein: CASSLLLAGASETQYF. The whole variable domain, filled in from reference TRBV11-2 and TRBJ2-5, reads EAGVAQSPRYKIIEKRQSVAFWCNPISGHATLYWYQQILGQGPKLLIQFQNNGVVDDSQLPKDRFSAERLKGVDSTLKIQPAKLEDSAVYLCASSLLLAGASETQYFGPGTRLLVL.

The sample holds a few counts of this clonotype. This sequence joins TRBV6-1 and TRBJ2-3; D gene ambiguous. Germline CDR1 reads MNHNS; CDR2 reads SASEGT. The CDR3 spans 15 residues. V was cut by 2 bases and J by 6 bases, with 15 bases left in between. CDR3 region: CASSERSWLQDTQYF. The CDR3, as DNA: TGTGCCAGCAGTGAACGGTCGTGGTTACAGGATACGCAGTATTTT.

The rearrangement links TRBV20-1 to TRBJ1-1; TRBD1 aligns across 9 bases. CDR1 DFQATT and CDR2 SNEGSKA come from the germline V gene (reference sequence). With V trimmed by 6 bases and J by 6 bases, 11 bases remained unmatched. This CDR3 has 14 amino acids. The CDR3 spells CSAPGQGLASEAFF. CDR3 bases: TGCAGTGCCCCGGGACAGGGTCTGGCTTCTGAAGCTTTCTTT.

In its sample, this clonotype was seen a few times. This chain links TRBV20-1 with TRBJ1-4; D is unclear. The germline V gene has CDR1 DFQATT and CDR2 SNEGSKA (reference sequence). CDR3 length: 11 amino acids. Between the trimmed V and J ends, which lost 4 bases and 4 bases, there was a span of 4 bases. As DNA, the CDR3 is TGCAGTGCTAATTATAATGAAAAACTGTTTTTT. This translates into CSANYNEKLFF.

This clonotype was seen a few times. J is TRBJ2-1 and V is TRBV9; 10 bases align to TRBD2. Per the germline V gene, CDR1 is SGDLS and CDR2 is YYNGEE. The CDR3 runs 17 residues. V lost 0 bases, J lost 7 bases, and 10 bases stayed unmatched. The CDR3 DNA sequence: TGTGCCAGCAGCGTAGCTGCTAGCGGGAGTTGGGATAATGAGCAGTTCTTC. Its translation: CASSVAASGSWDNEQFF.

This chain links TRBV7-2 with TRBJ2-1; 8 bases fit TRBD2. Germline V CDR1 and CDR2: SGHTA, FQGNSA. V lost 5 bases to trimming and J lost 1 base; unmatched junction nucleotides: 7. This CDR3 region has 16 residues. The CDR3 loop reads CASSAGGGRSYNEQFF. In nucleotides, the CDR3 is TGTGCCAGCAGCGCCGGGGGGGGCCGGTCCTACAATGAGCAGTTCTTC.

On this clonotype: No conserved phenylalanine or tryptophan ends this CDR3, so it is likely a read error. The V and J genes are TRBV7-2 and TRBJ2-4, with a possible D match to TRBD2 (7 bases). Per germline, CDR1 SGHTA and CDR2 FQGNSA. V lost 5 bases to trimming and J lost 0 bases, with 14 bases between them. The CDR3 has 16 amino acids. In nucleotides, the CDR3 is TGTGCCAGCAGCCCTGGCGGGGGCAGAGCCAAAAACATTCAGTACCTC. Protein: CASSPGGGRAKNIQYL.